Detailed here is one TCR beta chain. The antigen remains unidentified. The sample comes from a study of CD8+CD57+ T cells in acquired aplastic anemia. Study-wide points: Patients and controls were not found to differ significantly in CD8+ Simpson's diversity.

TCR beta VDJ and CDR3 profiling used genomic DNA as template. Each CDR3 protein is one row after TCRdb ran MiXCR on the reads. The sample lists approximately 220,000 distinct CDR3 sequences; roughly 45% were seen once. The authors sequenced patients whose flow cytometry had shown CD8+CD57+ cell expansion. V lost 5 bases and J lost 4; bases outside the gene matches: 6. Per the germline V gene, CDR1 is WSHSY and CDR2 is SAAADI. This CDR3 has 14 amino acids. What was sequenced was sorted CD4+, CD8+, or CD8+CD57+ T cells (not recorded which) from PBMCs. This TCR was sampled from a human donor with aplastic anemia. The chain couples TRBV10-2 to TRBJ2-5, with 8 bases matching TRBD1. This CDR3 reads CASSYRGEIETQYF. The CDR3 DNA is TGCGCCAGCAGTTACAGGGGGGAGATAGAGACCCAGTACTTC.